Below, 26 T cell receptor beta chains from the same sample are listed, as sequenced in a study of T cells in Graves' hyperthyroidism and ophthalmopathy. Researchers took RNA transcripts and amplified the TCR beta CDR3 regions from them. A set of HTBI primers served as the primers for a first-round RT-PCR of the TCR CDR3. TCRdb re-called the multiplex PCR reads through MiXCR, storing one row per CDR3 protein. The sample consists of about 360,000 distinct CDR3 sequences, just under 25% of them appearing once. Source material: blood. These receptors all come from a man in his forties or fifties with Graves' hyperthyroidism.

This clonotype has just a few counts. The chain joins TRBV20-1 to TRBJ2-3; 7 bases are shared with TRBD2. Trimming took 1 base from V and 0 from J; bases not matched to a gene: 4. CDR3 length equals 15 residues. Germline-derived CDR1 and CDR2 are DFQATT and SNEGSKA (reference sequence). CDR3 DNA sequence: TGCAGTGCTAGAGCCCCTAGCGGAAGCACAGATACGCAGTATTTT. Protein product: CSARAPSGSTDTQYF.

The chain joins TRBV12-3 or TRBV12-4 to TRBJ1-2; D remains unclear. This CDR3 spans 11 amino acids. The V and J ends lost 6 bases and 4 bases respectively, with 6 bases between them. CDR3 nucleotide sequence: TGTGCCAGCAGGCAAAGCTATGGCTACACCTTC. Translated: CASRQSYGYTF.

This clonotype was counted ten times or more. The CDR3 protein is CSVEPTHGTNEQFF. CDR3 nucleotide sequence: TGCAGCGTTGAACCAACGCACGGTACCAATGAGCAGTTCTTC. The V gene is TRBV29-1, the J gene TRBJ2-1, with D uncertain. CDR1 is SQVTM, CDR2 ANQGSEA, per germline. V was cut by 2 bases and J by 6 bases, with 14 bases left in between. This CDR3 spans 14 amino acids.

In its sample, this clonotype was seen a few times. This chain joins TRBV20-1 and TRBJ1-2; D is unresolved. CDR1 DFQATT and CDR2 SNEGSKA come from the germline V gene (reference sequence). The V end was cut by 4 bases, the J end by 3 bases, with 12 bases between. CDR3 length equals 13 residues. DNA of the CDR3: TGCAGTGCTACTAGCCAAGAAGACTATGGCTACACCTTC. It translates to CSATSQEDYGYTF.

This clonotype was observed a few times. This chain connects TRBV20-1 to TRBJ2-5; 10 bases agree with TRBD1. Germline values: CDR1 DFQATT, CDR2 SNEGSKA (reference sequence). The CDR3 contains 16 residues. The ends lost 6 bases at V and 5 bases at J; junction bases unmatched: 15. The CDR3 loop is CSATLPGQGTRETQYF. In DNA, the CDR3 is TGCAGTGCGACCCTTCCGGGACAGGGGACTCGGGAGACCCAGTACTTC.

The rearrangement joins TRBV7-2 to TRBJ2-7; TRBD2 is a possible D gene (7 bases). V was pared by 6 bases and J by 7 bases, with 19 bases between. This CDR3 is built from 14 residues. The germline V gene has CDR1 SGHTA and CDR2 FQGNSA. The CDR3 sequence is CASRGKGGGGEQYF. In DNA, the CDR3 is TGTGCCAGCAGGGGGAAAGGGGGGGGGGGGGAGCAGTACTTC.

Many counts were recorded for this clonotype. The V gene is TRBV6-1, the J gene TRBJ1-2; D may be TRBD1 (5 bases). V lost 1 base, J lost 4 bases, and 7 bases lay in between. Germline CDR1 is MNHNS and CDR2 is SASEGT. The CDR3 has 13 residues. The CDR3 DNA is TGTGCCAGCAGTGAAGGCGGGACCTATGGCTACACCTTC. This codes for CASSEGGTYGYTF.

The DNA for the CDR3 is TGTGCCACCAGTGATCCTAGCGACCCCACAGATACGCAGTATTTT. Translated: CATSDPSDPTDTQYF. This chain connects TRBV24-1 to TRBJ2-3; D is perhaps TRBD2 (6 bases). There are 15 residues in the CDR3. With 3 bases removed from V and 2 bases from J, the gap between germline ends came to 11 bases. Germline assignment: CDR1 KGHDR and CDR2 SFDVKD.

V usage is TRBV11-3 and J usage is TRBJ2-5, with TRBD2 identical over 7 bases. This CDR3 comprises 16 residues. Germline CDR1 reads SGHNT; CDR2 reads YENEEA. The junction had 10 bases not matched to a gene; V was cut back by 1 base and J by 5 bases. The CDR3 protein is CASSLAGGLAGETQYF. The CDR3 DNA reads TGTGCCAGCAGCTTAGCGGGGGGACTTGCTGGGGAGACCCAGTACTTC. Full variable domain (remainder filled in from reference TRBV11-3 and TRBJ2-5): EAGVVQSPRYKIIEKKQPVAFWCNPISGHNTLYWYLQNLGQGPELLIRYENEEAVDDSQLPKDRFSAERLKGVDSTLKIQPAELGDSAVYLCASSLAGGLAGETQYFGPGTRLLVL.

The table lists this clonotype with many counts. CDR3 loop: CASSYVNNQPQHF. Written as DNA, the CDR3 is TGTGCCAGCAGTTATGTCAACAATCAGCCCCAGCATTTT. The rearrangement links TRBV27 to TRBJ1-5, with D unclear. This CDR3 is 13 amino acids long. CDR1 is MNHEY, CDR2 SMNVEV, per germline (reference sequence). The V gene lost 4 bases and the J gene lost 3 bases, with 7 bases spanning the gap.

This sequence joins TRBV6-1 and TRBJ2-6; no clear D gene. The V gene's germline CDR1 is MNHNS and CDR2 SASEGT. The length of the CDR3 is 14 residues. The V gene lost 10 bases and the J gene lost 3 bases, with 13 bases spanning the gap. CDR3 amino acids: CATTSIFGANVLTF. The CDR3 coding sequence is TGTGCCACGACCTCAATATTTGGGGCCAACGTCCTGACTTTC.

The chain has TRBV7-9 and TRBJ2-5; tentatively, D is TRBD2 (5 bases). CDR3 length: 14 amino acids. Per the germline V gene, CDR1 is SEHNR and CDR2 is FQNEAQ (reference sequence). Deletions cut 5 bases from V and 4 bases from J, with 14 bases between. As DNA, the CDR3 is TGTGCCAGCAGCGTAGGTCCCCGGGGAGAGACCCAGTACTTC. It is translated as CASSVGPRGETQYF.

Worth noting for this clonotype: A much bigger clone sits one base away, suggesting this may be a read error. This chain connects TRBV10-1 to TRBJ2-3; the match to TRBD2 covers 9 bases. The CDR3 totals 15 residues. The junction had 8 bases not matched to a gene; V was cut back by 8 bases and J by 2 bases. Germline V gene lookup returns CDR1 WNHNN and CDR2 SYGVQD (reference sequence). The DNA of the CDR3 is TGCGCCAGCGCTCCGACTAGCGGACACACAGATACGCAGTATTTT. Its protein product is CASAPTSGHTDTQYF.

This clonotype was observed a handful of times. One base away lies a much larger clone, so this may be a sequencing read error. The rearrangement links TRBV5-1 to TRBJ2-3; D might be TRBD1 (6 bases). CDR1 is SGHRS, CDR2 YFSETQ, per germline. The CDR3 has 17 amino acids. CDR3 amino acids: CASSLATRTDSTDTRYF. As DNA, the CDR3 is TGCGCCAGCAGCTTGGCTACTCGGACAGATTCCACAGATACGCGGTATTTT.

This clonotype was counted only a few times. The V gene is TRBV3-1, the J gene TRBJ2-3; D is uncertain. The germline V and J ends were trimmed by 6 bases and 3 bases, with 10 bases remaining between them. Germline CDR1 is LGHDT and CDR2 is YNNKEL (reference sequence). The CDR3 is made up of 13 amino acids. CDR3 protein: CASRFMATDTQYF. The CDR3 bases are TGTGCCAGCAGGTTTATGGCGACAGATACGCAGTATTTT.

This clonotype has only a few counts. V gene TRBV7-2 combines with J gene TRBJ2-2, with a weak D call TRBD1 (6 bases). The CDR3 is 14 amino acids. Germline V gene data show CDR1 as SGHTA and CDR2 as FQGNSA. V was cut by 3 bases and J by 7 bases, with 12 bases left in between. The CDR3: CASSFQGTHGELFF. The CDR3 DNA follows: TGTGCCAGCAGCTTCCAGGGGACCCACGGGGAGCTGTTTTTT.

This clonotype was observed many times. The J gene is TRBJ1-2, the V gene TRBV3-1, with TRBD1 identical over 8 bases. Losses at the gene ends were 1 base for V and 2 bases for J; bases not matched to a gene: 3. CDR1 is LGHDT, CDR2 YNNKEL, per germline (reference sequence). This CDR3 region has 15 residues. DNA of the CDR3: TGTGCCAGCAGCCAAGGGACAGGGCGAAACTATGGCTACACCTTC. It yields the protein CASSQGTGRNYGYTF.

The table lists this clonotype with a few counts. The rearrangement joins TRBV6-2 or TRBV6-3 to TRBJ2-3; TRBD2 matches at 11 bases. Per germline, CDR1 MNHEY and CDR2 SVGEGT. V lost 1 base and J lost 0; bases outside the gene matches: 15. This CDR3 comprises 21 residues. CDR3 protein: CASSYWGRGLAEMISTDTQYF. CDR3 in DNA: TGTGCCAGCAGTTACTGGGGGAGGGGACTAGCGGAGATGATTAGCACAGATACGCAGTATTTT.

The J gene is TRBJ2-7, the V gene TRBV7-9, with D perhaps assigned TRBD1 or TRBD2 (5 bases each). The CDR3 runs to 18 residues. V lost 5 bases to trimming and J lost 0 bases, with 23 bases between them. In germline, CDR1 is SEHNR, CDR2 FQNEAQ (reference sequence). In DNA form, the CDR3 reads TGTGCCAGCAGCATCCTAACTACTAGGGACCCGAGCTCCTACGAGCAGTACTTC. It yields the protein CASSILTTRDPSSYEQYF.

This clonotype occurred many times. This sequence joins TRBV27 and TRBJ2-3; D perhaps matches TRBD2 (6 bases). V lost 6 bases and J lost 0, with 16 bases in between. The CDR3 is 16 amino acids. The germline CDR1 and CDR2 sequences are MNHEY and SMNVEV (reference sequence). The CDR3 DNA sequence: TGTGCCAGCAGCCGATCCGGGACTTTAAGCACAGATACGCAGTATTTT. Translation: CASSRSGTLSTDTQYF.

On this clonotype itself: This may be a read error: a much more frequent sequence differs by one nucleotide. This chain uses TRBV30 with TRBJ2-1; D is uncertain. There are 12 residues in the CDR3. The germline V gene has CDR1 GTSNPN and CDR2 SVGIG (reference sequence). CDR3 in DNA: TGTGTCTGGAGTGTACGTGATTTCGGGCAGTTCTTC. Protein: CVWSVRDFGQFF.

The chain joins TRBV25-1 to TRBJ2-7, with 10 nucleotides matching TRBD2. Germline V gene data show CDR1 as MGHDK and CDR2 as SYGVNS. V lost 5 bases to trimming and J lost 6 bases; unmatched junction nucleotides: 1. The CDR3 is 12 amino acids. The chain's CDR3 is CASSPSGSEQYF. DNA of the CDR3: TGTGCCAGCAGTCCTAGCGGGAGCGAGCAGTACTTC.

The chain uses TRBV12-3 or TRBV12-4 and TRBJ2-3; D not resolved. CDR3 length: 12 residues. V was clipped by 3 bases and J by 9 bases, with 10 bases between them. Written as DNA, the CDR3 is TGTGCCAGCAGTTTCGGCATGGCGACGCAGTATTTT. The encoded protein is CASSFGMATQYF.

V and J are TRBV28 and TRBJ1-4; D call uncertain. The germline V and J ends were trimmed by 4 bases and 7 bases, with 10 bases remaining between them. The length of the CDR3 is 13 residues. Germline V gene sequence: CDR1 MDHEN, CDR2 SYDVKM. CDR3 protein: CASSSVRGEKLFF. The DNA of the CDR3 is TGTGCCAGCAGTTCTGTTCGAGGTGAAAAACTGTTTTTT.

This clonotype was counted many times. This sequence joins TRBV3-1 and TRBJ2-1, with 8 positions matching TRBD1. V shed 1 base and J 5 bases; nucleotides not matched to a gene: 4. CDR1 and CDR2 from the germline V gene are LGHDT and YNNKEL (reference sequence). The CDR3 sequence is 15 residues long. The CDR3 DNA is TGTGCCAGCAGCCAAGGGCCAGGGGGCCACAATGAGCAGTTCTTC. Translating gives CASSQGPGGHNEQFF.

This clonotype was counted many times. V and J are TRBV5-4 and TRBJ2-1, with a possible D match to TRBD1 (5 bases). The V gene's germline CDR1 is SGHNT and CDR2 YYREEE (reference sequence). V lost 0 bases and J 2 bases, leaving 9 bases between the germline ends. The length of the CDR3 is 15 residues. The CDR3 loop is CASSLGTTTYNEQFF. The CDR3 DNA reads as TGTGCCAGCAGCTTGGGGACAACTACCTACAATGAGCAGTTCTTC.